Presented here are 15 T cell receptor beta chains from one specimen sequenced in a study of beta chain features in type 1 diabetes (dated by TCRdb to the late 2010s). Library creation used the immunoSEQ multiplex PCR assay. The entire amount of isolated RNA was reverse transcribed using the High Capacity cDNA Reverse Transcription Kit, so the sequenced TCRB transcripts were expressed ones. The clones in this table, taken by TCRdb from immuneACCESS, are in-frame only. Not every clone is retained; where verified, under half of the shortfall comes from an unresolved V gene, and the cause of the rest is unknown. This sample lists 400,000 to 600,000 clones; 25% to 35% were detected once. 0.05% to 0.065% of the sample is held by the ten biggest clonotypes. The specimen sequenced was naive CD4+ T cells from blood. The cell subset or site label corresponds to: true naive CD4+ T cells. These receptors came from a man between 18 and 29 years old in good health.

This chain connects TRBV7-2 to TRBJ2-3; 7 bases agree with TRBD1. This CDR3 has 14 amino acids. CDR1 and CDR2 (germline): SGHTA, FQGNSA. The ends lost 5 bases at V and 4 bases at J; junction bases unmatched: 6. The CDR3 reads CASSPQGPPDTQYF. CDR3 coding DNA: TGTGCCAGCAGCCCACAGGGGCCCCCAGATACGCAGTATTTT.

This clone has only a few counts. The V and J genes are TRBV2 and TRBJ2-7; D remains unclear. From germline, CDR1 is SNHLY and CDR2 FYNNEI. This CDR3 is 15 amino acids long. V was cut by 1 base and J by 0 bases, with 10 bases left in between. The CDR3 DNA sequence: TGTGCCAGCAGTGAAGGTCTGGATAGCTCCTACGAGCAGTACTTC. Translated: CASSEGLDSSYEQYF. Full variable domain (remainder filled in from reference TRBV2 and TRBJ2-7): EPEVTQTPSHQVTQMGQEVILRCVPISNHLYFYWYRQILGQKVEFLVSFYNNEISEKSEIFDDQFSVERPDGSNFTLKIRSTKLEDSAMYFCASSEGLDSSYEQYFGPGTRLTVT.

With respect to this clone: In the same sample, other DNA sequences code for this CDR3. The J gene is TRBJ2-1, the V gene TRBV7-3, with TRBD2 matching over 10 bases. After removal of 2 bases from V and 5 bases from J, the junction contained 3 bases not matched to a gene. Germline lookup yields CDR1 SGHTA and CDR2 FQGTGA. The CDR3 totals 15 residues. This chain's CDR3 is CASSLGLAGDNEQFF. CDR3 in DNA: TGTGCCAGCAGCTTAGGCCTAGCGGGAGACAATGAGCAGTTCTTC.

The V and J genes are TRBV7-2 and TRBJ2-5; perhaps TRBD2 as D (5 bases). Germline lookup yields CDR1 SGHTA and CDR2 FQGNSA. This CDR3 has 14 amino acids. V was pared by 2 bases and J by 5 bases, with 12 bases between. The CDR3 spells CASSLSWTGETQYF. The CDR3 nucleotides are TGTGCCAGCAGCTTAAGCTGGACGGGGGAGACCCAGTACTTC.

V usage is TRBV9 and J usage is TRBJ1-1, with 7 positions matching TRBD1. Germline V CDR1 and CDR2: SGDLS, YYNGEE. With 0 bases clipped from V and 2 bases from J, the junction kept 7 bases outside the gene matches. This CDR3 spans 16 amino acids. The CDR3 DNA reads TGTGCCAGCAGCGTAGCTACGGGGACAGTAAACACTGAAGCTTTCTTT. It translates to CASSVATGTVNTEAFF.

The chain combines TRBV5-4 with TRBJ2-3; D gene ambiguous. V was pared by 7 bases and J by 0 bases, with 9 bases between. This CDR3 region has 13 residues. Germline CDR1 is SGHNT and CDR2 is YYREEE (reference sequence). This CDR3 reads CASSSASTDTQYF. CDR3 nucleotide sequence: TGTGCCAGCTCCTCAGCTAGCACAGATACGCAGTATTTT.

This clone has more than one count but fewer than ten. One junction end does not reproduce the germline sequence, and a read error may be involved. This chain connects TRBV7-7 to TRBJ2-7; 7 bases are a match to TRBD2. The CDR3 has 13 residues. The germline V gene encodes CDR1 SSHAT and CDR2 FNYEAQ (reference sequence). The CDR3 coding sequence is TGTGCTAGCAGCGGGACGGAGTTCTCCGAGCAGTACTTC. Amino acid sequence: CASSGTEFSEQYF.

The CDR3 DNA reads as TGTGCCAGCAGTTCACAGAGGACAGCCTCTAGCACAGATACGCAGTATTTT. Amino acid sequence: CASSSQRTASSTDTQYF. The V call is TRBV28, the J call TRBJ2-3, with D perhaps TRBD1 (6 bases). In germline, CDR1 is MDHEN, CDR2 SYDVKM. CDR3 length: 17 amino acids. Trimming took 4 bases from V and 0 from J, leaving 17 bases between them. Using reference TRBV28 and TRBJ2-3 for the parts outside the CDR3, the full variable domain is DVKVTQSSRYLVKRTGEKVFLECVQDMDHENMFWYRQDPGLGLRLIYFSYDVKMKEKGDIPEGYSVSREKKERFSLILESASTNQTSMYLCASSSQRTASSTDTQYFGPGTRLTVL.

This clone has more than one count but fewer than ten. This specimen includes other DNA sequences encoding the same CDR3. This chain connects TRBV30 to TRBJ2-7; TRBD1 agrees at 8 bases. Trimming cost V 1 base and J 4 bases; bases outside gene matches: 0. Germline loops: CDR1 GTSNPN, CDR2 SVGIG (reference sequence). The length of the CDR3 is 12 residues. Written as DNA, the CDR3 is TGTGCCTGGAGTGGGACAGGGTACGAGCAGTACTTC. The encoded protein is CAWSGTGYEQYF.

CDR3 nucleotides: TGTGCCAGCTCACCACCGGGGACGGGGGACCGCGAGCAGTACTTC. It yields the protein CASSPPGTGDREQYF. The V call is TRBV18, the J call TRBJ2-7, with D perhaps matching TRBD2 (6 bases). CDR1 is KGHSH and CDR2 is LQKENI in the germline V gene. The length of the CDR3 is 15 residues. Trimming stripped 0 bases from V and 6 bases from J, with 15 bases between.

The V call is TRBV11-3, the J call TRBJ2-7; D is possibly TRBD2 (5 bases). CDR3 length: 13 residues. Per the germline V gene, CDR1 is SGHNT and CDR2 is YENEEA. The germline V and J ends were trimmed by 1 base and 6 bases, with 10 bases remaining between them. CDR3 protein: CASSLGLAGEQYF. Here the CDR3 DNA reads TGTGCCAGCAGCTTAGGCCTAGCAGGCGAGCAGTACTTC.

The V and J genes are TRBV2 and TRBJ2-4; D is possibly TRBD1 or TRBD2 (5 bases each). This CDR3 has 14 amino acids. V lost 6 bases and J lost 1, with 10 bases in between. Germline V gene lookup returns CDR1 SNHLY and CDR2 FYNNEI. The CDR3 loop is CASRGREAKNIQYF. The CDR3 DNA sequence: TGTGCCAGCAGAGGCAGGGAGGCCAAAAACATTCAGTACTTC.

V usage is TRBV18 and J usage is TRBJ1-1; a possible D gene is TRBD1 (5 bases). The V end lost 4 bases, the J end lost 1 base, and 13 bases lay between the germline ends. The CDR3 runs 15 residues. Germline CDR1 is KGHSH and CDR2 is LQKENI. The CDR3 sequence is CASSLGGAGNTEAFF. The CDR3 nucleotides are TGTGCCAGCTCACTTGGCGGGGCAGGGAACACTGAAGCTTTCTTT.

The CDR3 DNA sequence: TGTGCCAGCAGCCAAGATTTCAGGGCCTACGAGCAGTACTTC. Its translation: CASSQDFRAYEQYF. The rearrangement links TRBV14 to TRBJ2-7; TRBD1 is a possible D gene (5 bases). CDR1 SGHDN and CDR2 FVKESK come from the germline V gene. The CDR3 has 14 residues. V shed 0 bases and J shed 2 bases, with 8 bases lying between them.

The chain couples TRBV25-1 to TRBJ1-5, with D unclear. The V end lost 3 bases, the J end lost 3 bases, and 9 bases lay between the germline ends. Germline V gene sequence: CDR1 MGHDK, CDR2 SYGVNS. The length of the CDR3 is 14 residues. CDR3 amino acids: CASSEGQLNQPQHF. The CDR3 DNA reads as TGTGCCAGCAGTGAGGGTCAGCTCAATCAGCCCCAGCATTTT.